These 31 T cell receptor beta chains share one sample of origin, sequenced in a study of human T cells and chemical hapten exposure. One entry per CDR3 protein, called by TCRdb with MiXCR from the RACE reads. The sample records 300,000 to 450,000 distinct CDR3 sequences, 4.5% to 6% being singletons. The time point is: pre-sensitization, week 0. Specified treatment: therapeutic diphenylcyclopropenone sensitization with weekly scalp DPC. Sequencing was performed on whole blood, taken in connection with sensitization to the hapten diphenylcyclopropenone (DPC). The receptor source for this set is a woman in her forties or fifties with alopecia areata. Some clones in this sample may be carry-over from other donors' samples.

This clonotype has at least ten counts. This chain links TRBV6-2 or TRBV6-3 with TRBJ1-5, with 7 bases fitting TRBD1. CDR3 length equals 13 residues. V was pared by 5 bases and J by 6 bases, with 4 bases of the junction left unmatched. The germline V gene encodes CDR1 MNHEY and CDR2 SVGEGT. In DNA, the CDR3 is TGTGCCAGCAGTGCGACAGGGAGTCAGCCCCAGCATTTT. Protein sequence: CASSATGSQPQHF.

This chain connects TRBV13 to TRBJ1-3; tentative D call: TRBD1 (6 bases). Trimming left V 5 bases short and J 8 bases short, with 13 bases between. The CDR3 has 13 amino acids. Germline loops: CDR1 PRHDT, CDR2 FYEKMQ (reference sequence). CDR3 DNA: TGTGCCAGCAGCCCGGGGACACTGGACACCATATATTTT. It translates to CASSPGTLDTIYF.

In this sample, this clonotype turned up a few times. The V gene is TRBV12-3 or TRBV12-4, the J gene TRBJ1-1; TRBD1 agrees at 11 bases. Trimming at V came to 4 bases and at J to 4 bases, leaving 5 bases not matched to a gene. The CDR3 consists of 15 residues. The CDR3 region is CASSSLGTGGTEAFF. The CDR3 nucleotides read TGTGCCAGCAGTTCTCTCGGGACAGGGGGCACTGAAGCTTTCTTT.

This clonotype came up a few times. This sequence joins TRBV30 and TRBJ2-3, with 10 bases fitting TRBD2. Germline CDR1 and CDR2: GTSNPN and SVGIG (reference sequence). CDR3 length: 16 residues. V trimming: 5 bases; J trimming: 3 bases; junction bases outside the gene matches: 11. CDR3 coding DNA: TGTGCCTGGGGGATAGCGGGAGGTGCCGCAACAGATACGCAGTATTTT. Translation gives CAWGIAGGAATDTQYF.

Of note for this clonotype: This may come from a read error, since a much larger clone is one base off. The rearrangement uses TRBV20-1 and TRBJ1-6; no firm D call. V was cut by 7 bases and J by 8 bases, with 15 bases left in between. CDR1 DFQATT and CDR2 SNEGSKA come from the germline V gene (reference sequence). This CDR3 has 13 amino acids. CDR3 nucleotide sequence: TGCAGTGTGCAGGACCCAGTTTATTCACCCCTCCACTTT. Translating it yields CSVQDPVYSPLHF.

This clonotype occurred many times. The chain is built from TRBV24-1 and TRBJ2-1; 7 bases match TRBD2. J lost 6 bases, V lost 3 bases, and 10 bases had no gene match. This CDR3 region has 16 residues. CDR1 is KGHDR, CDR2 SFDVKD, per germline. The CDR3 protein is CATSDPGLEESNEQFF. CDR3 nucleotide sequence: TGTGCCACCAGTGATCCCGGACTAGAAGAGAGCAATGAGCAGTTCTTC.

The V call is TRBV29-1, the J call TRBJ1-2; 10 bases align to TRBD1. The CDR3 contains 16 residues. Germline V gene data show CDR1 as SQVTM and CDR2 as ANQGSEA. With 7 bases clipped from V and 4 bases from J, the junction kept 15 bases outside the gene matches. CDR3 DNA sequence: TGCAGCGCGGACGGACAGGGGGTCATGGTAACCTATGGCTACACCTTC. Translated, it gives CSADGQGVMVTYGYTF.

In its sample, this clonotype was seen many times. The V gene is TRBV3-1, the J gene TRBJ2-3; D unresolved. The CDR3 is 16 residues long. V shed 0 bases and J shed 0 bases, with 10 bases lying between them. CDR1 is LGHDT, CDR2 YNNKEL, per germline (reference sequence). The CDR3 sequence: CASSQDRSASTDTQYF. CDR3 coding DNA: TGTGCCAGCAGCCAAGATCGCAGTGCTAGCACAGATACGCAGTATTTT.

Ten or more counts support this clonotype. J is TRBJ2-7 and V is TRBV20-1, with a tentative D call TRBD1 (6 bases). Germline lookup yields CDR1 DFQATT and CDR2 SNEGSKA (reference sequence). CDR3 length: 12 amino acids. V lost 6 bases and J lost 5, with 14 bases in between. The CDR3 sequence: CSALRGYDEQYF. The DNA of the CDR3 is TGCAGTGCCCTCAGGGGTTATGACGAGCAGTACTTC.

The sample holds a few counts of this clonotype. V is TRBV12-3 or TRBV12-4 and J is TRBJ2-7; D may be TRBD1 (6 bases). The CDR3 has 18 residues. The germline V and J ends were trimmed by 7 bases and 2 bases, with 27 bases remaining between them. The CDR3 loop reads CASIAPGTPSGPTYEQYF. CDR3 bases: TGTGCCAGCATCGCGCCCGGGACACCATCAGGGCCTACCTACGAGCAGTACTTC.

The chain has TRBV28 and TRBJ2-7, with D tentatively TRBD2 (6 bases). The CDR3 totals 13 residues. Looked up from germline, CDR1 is MDHEN and CDR2 is SYDVKM. Trimming left V 6 bases short and J 2 bases short, with 11 bases between. The CDR3 region is CASRFGGTYEQYF. CDR3 DNA sequence: TGTGCCAGCAGGTTTGGGGGGACCTACGAGCAGTACTTC. The whole variable domain, remainder taken from reference TRBV28 and TRBJ2-7, is DVKVTQSSRYLVKRTGEKVFLECVQDMDHENMFWYRQDPGLGLRLIYFSYDVKMKEKGDIPEGYSVSREKKERFSLILESASTNQTSMYLCASRFGGTYEQYFGPGTRLTVT.

Ten or more counts support this clonotype. V and J are TRBV29-1 and TRBJ2-7, with 9 nucleotides matching TRBD1. Germline CDR1 is SQVTM and CDR2 is ANQGSEA. The CDR3 is 12 amino acids. Trimming removed 7 bases from V and 4 bases from J; junction bases left unmatched: 5. Written as DNA, the CDR3 is TGCAGCGCCGGACAGGGGATTTACGAGCAGTACTTC. This sequence encodes CSAGQGIYEQYF.

This clonotype was detected a few times. The chain combines TRBV28 with TRBJ2-5, with 10 bases aligning to TRBD1. The CDR3 has 16 amino acids. The germline CDR1 and CDR2 sequences are MDHEN and SYDVKM. Trimming took 2 bases from V and 6 from J; bases not matched to a gene: 9. The CDR3 sequence is CASSLRDRGGIQTQYF. Written as DNA, the CDR3 is TGTGCCAGCAGTTTAAGGGACAGGGGAGGGATACAGACCCAGTACTTC. Combining the CDR3 with reference TRBV28 and TRBJ2-5 gives the whole variable domain DVKVTQSSRYLVKRTGEKVFLECVQDMDHENMFWYRQDPGLGLRLIYFSYDVKMKEKGDIPEGYSVSREKKERFSLILESASTNQTSMYLCASSLRDRGGIQTQYFGPGTRLLVL.

There are many counts of this clonotype. The chain carries TRBV27 and TRBJ2-5, with TRBD2 matching over 13 bases. Germline-derived CDR1 and CDR2 are MNHEY and SMNVEV (reference sequence). The CDR3 length is 15 residues. V lost 3 bases and J lost 3; bases outside the gene matches: 1. CDR3 residues: CASSFGTSGKETQYF. The DNA of the CDR3 is TGTGCCAGCAGTTTCGGGACTAGCGGGAAAGAGACCCAGTACTTC.

The J gene is TRBJ2-3, the V gene TRBV6-5; 9 bases match TRBD2. Trimming removed 0 bases from V and 0 bases from J; junction bases left unmatched: 1. This CDR3 comprises 16 residues. Germline CDR1 MNHEY, CDR2 SVGAGI. For the CDR3, the DNA is TGTGCCAGCAGTTACTCGGGACTAGCAAGCACAGATACGCAGTATTTT. Its protein is CASSYSGLASTDTQYF.

The CDR3 region is CSARVERTTYNEQFF. CDR3 in DNA: TGCAGTGCTAGAGTTGAGCGCACGACCTACAATGAGCAGTTCTTC. This rearrangement joins TRBV20-1 to TRBJ2-1; D unresolved. The germline gives CDR1 DFQATT, CDR2 SNEGSKA (reference sequence). Trimming took off 1 base at V and 2 bases at J, with 12 bases between the two ends. This CDR3 is built from 15 residues.

This chain uses TRBV20-1 with TRBJ1-4; no firm D call. The CDR3 contains 12 residues. Trimming took off 1 base at V and 8 bases at J, with 8 bases between the two ends. The germline gives CDR1 DFQATT, CDR2 SNEGSKA (reference sequence). The CDR3 nucleotides are TGCAGTGCTAGAGTTATAGAGGAAAAACTGTTTTTT. Its translation is CSARVIEEKLFF.

V is TRBV7-8 and J is TRBJ1-6; the D gene is possibly TRBD1 (6 bases). CDR1 is SGHVS, CDR2 FQNEAQ, per germline. V lost 7 bases to trimming and J lost 0 bases, with 19 bases between them. The CDR3 consists of 18 residues. The CDR3 loop reads CASNPARTVSSYNSPLHF. The DNA of the CDR3 is TGTGCCAGCAACCCAGCCCGGACAGTCAGCTCCTATAATTCACCCCTCCACTTT.

The V and J genes are TRBV30 and TRBJ1-1; the D is unclear. Deletions cut 6 bases from V and 0 bases from J, with 8 bases between. The germline gives CDR1 GTSNPN, CDR2 SVGIG (reference sequence). The CDR3 is 12 residues long. CDR3 region: CACGRMNTEAFF. CDR3 DNA sequence: TGTGCCTGTGGACGAATGAACACTGAAGCTTTCTTT.

This clonotype was seen many times. The rearrangement uses TRBV3-1 and TRBJ1-1; a weak D match, TRBD1 (5 bases). CDR3 length: 14 amino acids. Germline assignment: CDR1 LGHDT and CDR2 YNNKEL (reference sequence). V lost 1 base and J 3 bases, leaving 9 bases between the germline ends. The CDR3 nucleotides are TGTGCCAGCAGCCAAGTAGGGGACGACACTGAAGCTTTCTTT. Protein: CASSQVGDDTEAFF.

This clonotype has a count of ten or more. The V call is TRBV27, the J call TRBJ2-3; D may correspond to TRBD1 or TRBD2 (5 bases each). The ends were cut back, 5 bases at V and 6 bases at J, with 15 bases in the middle. This CDR3 spans 14 amino acids. Germline CDR1 and CDR2: MNHEY and SMNVEV (reference sequence). The CDR3 sequence is CASSRPGRPDTQYF. CDR3 nucleotides: TGTGCCAGCAGTCGCCCGGGGCGGCCGGATACGCAGTATTTT.

The chain recombines TRBV21-1 with TRBJ1-5; TRBD1 is the table's D call and was not checked against the DNA. TRBV21-1 has pseudogene status. The CDR3 is made up of 15 amino acids. The CDR3 nucleotides are TGTGCCAGCAGCAAAGACAGGGTGTTTGGTCAGCCCCAGCATTTT. Amino acids: CASSKDRVFGQPQHF.

The rearrangement joins TRBV15 to TRBJ2-7; D gene ambiguous. Trimming shortened V by 1 base and J by 3 bases, and 7 bases separated the two germline ends. This CDR3 spans 13 amino acids. The germline gives CDR1 LNHNV, CDR2 YYDKDF (reference sequence). In DNA, the CDR3 is TGTGCCACCAGCAGAGTGCCCAGCTACGAGCAGTACTTC. Its protein product is CATSRVPSYEQYF.

The table lists this clonotype with many counts. This chain connects TRBV6-6 to TRBJ2-5; D is possibly TRBD2 (5 bases). Germline CDR1 MNHNY, CDR2 SVGAGI (reference sequence). This CDR3 contains 15 residues. Trimming removed 6 bases from V and 4 bases from J, with 18 bases in between. CDR3 nucleotides: TGTGCCAGCAGCCTCTCCGACCGGGGTAGAGAGACCCAGTACTTC. As protein: CASSLSDRGRETQYF.

The chain carries TRBV12-3 or TRBV12-4 and TRBJ2-2; 8 bases match TRBD2. The CDR3 has 17 amino acids. V dropped 6 bases and J dropped 4; count of bases not matched to a gene: 13. CDR3 bases: TGTGCCAGCAGCCCCAGGAGCGGGGGTGGACTCACCGGGGAGCTGTTTTTT. Translated: CASSPRSGGGLTGELFF.

V usage is TRBV6-5 and J usage is TRBJ1-1, with unresolved D. CDR1 and CDR2 (germline): MNHEY, SVGAGI. The CDR3 covers 11 residues. The V end lost 7 bases, the J end lost 7 bases, and 10 bases lay between the germline ends. The CDR3 sequence is CASTNGLEAFF. CDR3 coding DNA: TGTGCCAGCACCAACGGACTTGAAGCTTTCTTT.

V and J are TRBV3-1 and TRBJ2-3; 11 nucleotides align to TRBD2. V dropped 4 bases and J dropped 2; count of bases not matched to a gene: 5. In germline, CDR1 is LGHDT, CDR2 YNNKEL (reference sequence). The CDR3 consists of 16 residues. The CDR3 sequence: CASSPASGRYTDTQYF. CDR3 nucleotide sequence: TGTGCCAGCAGCCCCGCTAGCGGGAGGTACACAGATACGCAGTATTTT.

The chain is built from TRBV10-3 and TRBJ1-2, with TRBD1 as a possible D gene (5 bases). Germline loops: CDR1 ENHRY, CDR2 SYGVKD. CDR3 length equals 16 residues. V was trimmed by 2 bases and J by 0 bases, leaving 13 bases between them. CDR3 DNA: TGTGCCATCAGTGAGCGGGAGACAGACCCTAACTATGGCTACACCTTC. Encoded protein: CAISERETDPNYGYTF.

This clonotype was counted a single time. One base away lies a much larger clone, so this may be a sequencing read error. This rearrangement joins TRBV13 to TRBJ2-6; tentative D call: TRBD2 (6 bases). This CDR3 comprises 15 residues. In germline, CDR1 is PRHDT, CDR2 FYEKMQ (reference sequence). CDR3 DNA sequence: TGTGCCAGCAGCCCCCTAGGGACTGGGGTCAACGTCCTGACTTTC. This sequence encodes CASSPLGTGVNVLTF.

This clonotype has ten or more counts. The rearrangement links TRBV9 to TRBJ1-1, with TRBD1 as a possible D gene (5 bases). The germline V and J ends were trimmed by 3 bases and 5 bases, with 11 bases remaining between them. The length of the CDR3 is 13 residues. CDR1 is SGDLS, CDR2 YYNGEE, per germline. CDR3 nucleotides: TGTGCCAGCAGCGCAGATGGGGGGACTGAAGCTTTCTTT. This encodes CASSADGGTEAFF. The variable domain in full, completed from reference TRBV9 and TRBJ1-1, reads DSGVTQTPKHLITATGQRVTLRCSPRSGDLSVYWYQQSLDQGLQFLIQYYNGEERAKGNILERFSAQQFPDLHSELNLSSLELGDSALYFCASSADGGTEAFFGQGTRLTVV.

This clonotype has at least ten counts. This chain's CDR3 is CASSSDRGRRAKNIQYF. The CDR3 DNA sequence: TGTGCCAGCAGCTCGGACAGGGGGCGACGGGCCAAAAACATTCAGTACTTC. This chain connects TRBV7-9 to TRBJ2-4, with 11 bases fitting TRBD1. Germline V lookup: CDR1 SEHNR, CDR2 FQNEAQ (reference sequence). V trimming: 4 bases; J trimming: 1 base; junction bases outside the gene matches: 6. The CDR3 has 17 residues.